Following are 12 T cell receptor beta chains from one sample sequenced in a study of shared clonotypes between healthy human individuals. The protocol was immunoSEQ multiplex PCR, while the TCRdb copy is restricted to in-frame clones and leaves out a portion. Here the sample spans 2 million or so clones, about 95% being singletons. CD45RO-negative cells were positively selected for CCR7, leaving out terminally differentiated effector memory CD45RA+ cells. The sample taken for sequencing was naive CD8+ T cells sorted from blood. The source is a man between 18 and 29 years old in good health.

The gene calls are TRBV7-4 and TRBJ1-4, with D hard to call. The germline V gene has CDR1 SGHVT and CDR2 SQSDAQ. Trimming removed 4 bases from V and 5 bases from J, with 20 bases in between. The CDR3 totals 17 residues. The CDR3 loop is CASSSNGRAVENEKLFF. The DNA of the CDR3 is TGTGCCAGCAGCTCCAACGGTAGGGCAGTCGAGAATGAAAAACTGTTTTTT.

The chain is built from TRBV5-6 and TRBJ1-5; D is possibly TRBD1 (6 bases). CDR1 SGHDT and CDR2 YYEEEE come from the germline V gene. The CDR3 is made up of 14 amino acids. With 0 bases removed from V and 3 bases from J, the gap between germline ends came to 7 bases. The CDR3 region has the DNA TGTGCCAGCAGCTTGGGACAGGCCAATCAGCCCCAGCATTTT. Its translation: CASSLGQANQPQHF.

The chain recombines TRBV11-3 with TRBJ2-7, with 7 bases aligning to TRBD1. The germline V gene encodes CDR1 SGHNT and CDR2 YENEEA. The CDR3 consists of 19 residues. With 5 bases clipped from V and 6 bases from J, the junction kept 25 bases outside the gene matches. CDR3 sequence: CASSPKGQSPELPWGEQYF. CDR3 DNA: TGTGCCAGCAGCCCCAAGGGACAGTCACCCGAACTACCTTGGGGCGAGCAGTACTTC.

The rearrangement uses TRBV9 and TRBJ2-1; D is unclear. The length of the CDR3 is 12 residues. The germline CDR1 and CDR2 sequences are SGDLS and YYNGEE. Trimming stripped 3 bases from V and 6 bases from J, with 7 bases between. CDR3 amino acids: CASSDGRNEQFF. The CDR3 DNA sequence: TGTGCCAGCAGCGACGGCCGCAATGAGCAGTTCTTC.

This chain links TRBV19 with TRBJ2-6; D remains ambiguous. This CDR3 spans 13 amino acids. V dropped 3 bases and J dropped 3 bases, with 3 bases sitting between them. In germline, CDR1 is LNHDA, CDR2 SQIVND (reference sequence). The CDR3: CASSMGGANVLTF. DNA for the CDR3: TGTGCCAGTAGTATGGGTGGGGCCAACGTCCTGACTTTC.

Turning to this clone: This same CDR3 is encoded by further DNA sequences in the sample. V usage is TRBV28 and J usage is TRBJ2-2, with 7 bases lining up with TRBD1. Losses at the gene ends were 2 bases for V and 5 bases for J; bases not matched to a gene: 5. The CDR3 loop spans 15 amino acids. CDR1 and CDR2 from the germline V gene are MDHEN and SYDVKM. In DNA, the CDR3 is TGTGCCAGCAGTTTAAGGGGGCTCAGGACCGGGGAGCTGTTTTTT. Protein sequence: CASSLRGLRTGELFF.

Written as DNA, the CDR3 is TGCGCCAGCAGCTTCGCGGGGGGCACAGATACGCAGTATTTT. Protein sequence: CASSFAGGTDTQYF. The rearrangement joins TRBV5-1 to TRBJ2-3, with 7 bases aligning to TRBD2. This CDR3 has 14 residues. J lost 1 base, V lost 2 bases, and 1 base had no gene match. CDR1 SGHRS and CDR2 YFSETQ come from the germline V gene.

V and J are TRBV6-5 and TRBJ2-7; D is unresolved. With 2 bases removed from V and 3 bases from J, the gap between germline ends came to 11 bases. This CDR3 comprises 14 residues. Germline V gene lookup returns CDR1 MNHEY and CDR2 SVGAGI. CDR3: CASSYDGADYEQYF. The CDR3, as DNA: TGTGCCAGCAGTTACGATGGAGCCGACTACGAGCAGTACTTC.

The V call is TRBV5-6, the J call TRBJ2-1, with D unresolved. CDR3 size: 11 residues. V was clipped by 4 bases and J by 8 bases, with 7 bases between them. Germline V gene data show CDR1 as SGHDT and CDR2 as YYEEEE. CDR3 in amino acids: CASSVGHEQFF. The CDR3 DNA reads TGTGCCAGCAGCGTAGGCCATGAGCAGTTCTTC.

This chain connects TRBV27 to TRBJ2-4; D gene ambiguous. V was cut by 7 bases and J by 2 bases, with 21 bases left in between. CDR1 and CDR2 from the germline V gene are MNHEY and SMNVEV (reference sequence). The length of the CDR3 is 17 residues. CDR3 in amino acids: CASIPPPRLLTKNIQYF. The CDR3 DNA reads as TGTGCCAGCATCCCACCTCCGAGACTCTTAACCAAAAACATTCAGTACTTC.

This sequence joins TRBV5-4 and TRBJ2-1; TRBD2 matches at 10 bases. CDR1 and CDR2 from the germline V gene are SGHNT and YYREEE (reference sequence). This CDR3 spans 13 amino acids. V lost 4 bases to trimming and J lost 10 bases; unmatched junction nucleotides: 5. The CDR3 is CASSMTSGWEQFF. The CDR3 region has the DNA TGTGCCAGCAGCATGACTAGCGGGTGGGAGCAGTTCTTC.

The chain recombines TRBV29-1 with TRBJ1-2; D is ambiguous. V dropped 1 base and J dropped 10 bases, with 10 bases sitting between them. In germline, CDR1 is SQVTM, CDR2 ANQGSEA. The CDR3 is 11 amino acids. The CDR3 sequence: CSVEVDILYTF. The CDR3 DNA reads as TGCAGCGTTGAAGTCGACATTCTCTACACCTTC.